The 10 T cell receptor beta chains below all came from one sample that was sequenced in a study of Ad26.COV2.S vaccination and SARS-CoV-2 variants. The treatment denotes: 19 received Ad26.COV2.S at low or high dose, single or two shots; 5 received placebo; per-sample allocation not given. Collection of the samples took place on day 63 after the first injection of vaccine or placebo. TCRdb's table, derived via immunoSEQ multiplex PCR, lists solely in-frame clones and lacks some. The top ten clones hold about 3.5% of a sample with about 350,000 clones, approximately 84% of them seen once. The source was peripheral blood, collected in a trial of Ad26.COV2.S vaccine versus placebo. The receptors originated from a person between 18 and 65 years old who received the Ad26.COV2.S COVID-19 vaccine or a placebo.

The gene calls are TRBV28 and TRBJ1-2; D ambiguous. Germline lookup yields CDR1 MDHEN and CDR2 SYDVKM. The CDR3 extends over 13 amino acids. The V end lost 2 bases, the J end lost 6 bases, and 10 bases lay between the germline ends. The CDR3 DNA is TGTGCCAGCAGTTTAATGGGTTCCCATGGCTACACCTTC. Its translation: CASSLMGSHGYTF.

The rearrangement links TRBV5-4 to TRBJ1-2, with a tentative D call TRBD1 (5 bases). V lost 7 bases and J 3 bases, leaving 13 bases between the germline ends. Germline V CDR1 and CDR2: SGHNT, YYREEE (reference sequence). The CDR3 contains 13 residues. Here the CDR3 DNA reads TGTGCCAGCTTGGGGGACGGCCACTATGGCTACACCTTC. This codes for CASLGDGHYGYTF.

This rearrangement joins TRBV14 to TRBJ2-7; the match to TRBD2 covers 8 bases. The CDR3 is 15 residues long. After removal of 2 bases from V and 6 bases from J, the junction contained 9 bases not matched to a gene. Per the germline V gene, CDR1 is SGHDN and CDR2 is FVKESK. CDR3 bases: TGTGCCAGCAGCCAATTGGGACTAGGGGGAAGCGAGCAGTACTTC. Translating it yields CASSQLGLGGSEQYF.

The rearrangement uses TRBV10-2 and TRBJ1-1; 8 bases align to TRBD1. J gave up 1 base and V 2 bases, and 12 bases lay outside the gene matches. Germline CDR1 WSHSY, CDR2 SAAADI. The CDR3 sequence is 18 residues long. The CDR3 reads CASSEDDRGWGRNTEAFF. CDR3 coding DNA: TGCGCCAGCAGTGAGGATGACAGGGGTTGGGGGAGGAACACTGAAGCTTTCTTT.

V usage is TRBV12-5 and J usage is TRBJ2-1; D not resolved. The CDR3 covers 12 residues. CDR1 LGHNT and CDR2 FRNRAP come from the germline V gene. V dropped 5 bases and J dropped 4 bases, with 6 bases sitting between them. The CDR3 loop is CASGGLYNEQFF. In nucleotides, the CDR3 is TGTGCTAGTGGTGGTCTATACAATGAGCAGTTCTTC.

V gene TRBV19 combines with J gene TRBJ2-1; 8 bases are shared with TRBD1. Germline trimming cut 4 bases from V and 9 bases from J; bases unmatched to any gene: 5. Germline values: CDR1 LNHDA, CDR2 SQIVND (reference sequence). The CDR3 is made up of 13 amino acids. As DNA, the CDR3 is TGTGCCAGTAGTAGGGACAGGTCCAGTGAGCAGTTCTTC. Translating gives CASSRDRSSEQFF.

The chain has TRBV10-3 and TRBJ1-1; D is possibly TRBD1 (5 bases). The ends were cut back, 4 bases at V and 1 base at J, with 10 bases in the middle. The CDR3 has 14 amino acids. Germline V gives CDR1 ENHRY, CDR2 SYGVKD. This CDR3 reads CAISGGRGNTEAFF. CDR3 sequence (DNA): TGTGCCATCAGTGGGGGACGGGGGAACACTGAAGCTTTCTTT.

The J gene is TRBJ2-4, the V gene TRBV6-5; unclear D gene. Germline CDR1 MNHEY, CDR2 SVGAGI. The CDR3 runs 13 residues. Trimming took off 6 bases at V and 1 base at J, with 7 bases between the two ends. The CDR3 protein is CASRGMAKNIQYF. CDR3 DNA sequence: TGTGCCAGCAGAGGGATGGCCAAAAACATTCAGTACTTC.

This chain joins TRBV6-2 or TRBV6-3 and TRBJ1-5, with TRBD1 as a possible D gene (5 bases). This CDR3 region has 17 residues. Trimming removed 0 bases at V and 6 bases at J, with 18 bases between. Looked up from germline, CDR1 is MNHEY and CDR2 is SVGEGT. CDR3 region: CASSYSLFGGAGQPQHF. The CDR3 nucleotides are TGTGCCAGCAGTTACTCGTTGTTCGGAGGGGCCGGTCAGCCCCAGCATTTT.

About this clone itself: Other DNA sequences in the sample encode the same CDR3. The V call is TRBV7-2, the J call TRBJ2-1, with D hard to call. Germline CDR1 and CDR2: SGHTA and FQGNSA. CDR3 size: 11 residues. The germline V and J ends were trimmed by 1 base and 9 bases, with 4 bases remaining between them. The CDR3 spells CASSLGSEQFF. CDR3 sequence (DNA): TGTGCCAGCAGCTTAGGGAGTGAGCAGTTCTTC. Full variable domain (outside the CDR3, taken from reference TRBV7-2 and TRBJ2-1): GAGVSQSPSNKVTEKGKDVELRCDPISGHTALYWYRQSLGQGLEFLIYFQGNSAPDKSGLPSDRFSAERTGGSVSTLTIQRTQQEDSAVYLCASSLGSEQFFGPGTRLTVL.